This T cell receptor (beta chain) is drawn from a study of monozygotic twins with inflammatory bowel disease. Germline CDR1 is SGHTS and CDR2 is YDEGEE. The CDR3 runs 14 residues. TCRdb re-analyzed the 5' RACE reads; it lists each CDR3 protein once, without DNA. This table lists more than 350,000 distinct CDR3 sequences. The specimen sequenced was blood. This rearrangement joins TRBV5-8 to TRBJ1-5; TCRdb's assignment of TRBD1 cannot be checked, as there is no DNA. The sequence was obtained from a human donor with ulcerative colitis or Crohn's disease, or a healthy co-twin of an affected twin (not recorded which). The chain's CDR3 is CASRGGVGNQPQHF.